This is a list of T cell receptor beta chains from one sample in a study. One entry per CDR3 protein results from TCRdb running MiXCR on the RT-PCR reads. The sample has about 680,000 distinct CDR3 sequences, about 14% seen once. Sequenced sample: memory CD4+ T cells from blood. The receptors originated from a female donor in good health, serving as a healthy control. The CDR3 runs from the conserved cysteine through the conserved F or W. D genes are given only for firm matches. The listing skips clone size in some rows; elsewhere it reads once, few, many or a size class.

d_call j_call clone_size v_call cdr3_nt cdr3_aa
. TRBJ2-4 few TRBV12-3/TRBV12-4 TGTGCCAGCAGAGGTGACTCAGGCATTCAGTACTTC CASRGDSGIQYF
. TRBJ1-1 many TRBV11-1 TGTGCCAGCAGCCGAGACAGAGCAAGGCCTGAAGCTTTCTTT CASSRDRARPEAFF
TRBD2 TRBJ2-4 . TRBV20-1 TGCAGTGCTAGAGATCGGTTAGCGGGCACACTAGCCAAAAACATTCAGTACTTC CSARDRLAGTLAKNIQYF
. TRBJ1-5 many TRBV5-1 TGCGCCAGCAGGGGGGGTCTTGACAATCAGCCCCAGCATTTT CASRGGLDNQPQHF
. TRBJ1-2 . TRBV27 TGTGCCAGCAGGTCGGGGGCGCATAACTATGGCTACACCTTC CASRSGAHNYGYTF
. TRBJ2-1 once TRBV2 TGTGCCAGCAGTGAACCGGTTAATGAGCAGTTCTTC CASSEPVNEQFF
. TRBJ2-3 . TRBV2 TGTGCCAGCAATCGACAGGACACAGATACGCAGTATTTT CASNRQDTDTQYF
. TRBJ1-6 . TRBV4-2 TGTGCCAGCAGCCAAGGGGGGACGGGGAGCTCCTATAATTCACCCCTCCACTTT CASSQGGTGSSYNSPLHF
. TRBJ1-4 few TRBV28 TGTGCCAGCGAAGGTCGGGGTGAAAAACTGTTTTTT CASEGRGEKLFF
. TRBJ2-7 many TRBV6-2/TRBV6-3 TGTGCCAGCGGATTCGAGACCTACGAGCAGTACTTC CASGFETYEQYF